This T cell receptor beta chain was identified during a study of T cells after posttransplantation cyclophosphamide. Clones were read by immunoSEQ multiplex PCR, and TCRdb kept only the in-frame ones, dropping some. The specimen has 35,000 to 40,000 clones, none found just once. In this sample, this clone turned up many times. Its target is not known. The study, taken as a whole, reports: TRB overlap between skin or GI tissue T cells and blood was limited.

The CDR3 is 15 residues long. Trimming cost V 2 bases and J 6 bases; bases outside gene matches: 7. Germline CDR1 SGDLS, CDR2 YYNGEE. The sequence derives from a man aged 45-65 years in good health, CMV-negative, and a related stem cell transplant donor. This sequence joins TRBV9 and TRBJ2-1; 8 nucleotides match TRBD2. Sequencing was carried out using PBMCs. The CDR3 here is CASSVTGGPFNEQFF. Written as DNA, the CDR3 is TGTGCCAGCAGCGTGACGGGAGGGCCCTTCAATGAGCAGTTCTTC.